Shown below are 19 T cell receptor beta chains from a single sample sequenced in a study of OX40 agonist ivuxolimab in advanced cancers. Method: immunoSEQ multiplex PCR; TCRdb's copy keeps in-frame clones and lacks some. The sample includes tens of thousands of clones, roughly 90% of them seen just once. Source: CD4+ or CD8+ T cells sorted from blood, taken in a trial of the OX40 agonist ivuxolimab. The receptor set was obtained from an adult with an advanced solid tumor such as melanoma, head and neck, liver or kidney cancer.

The gene calls are TRBV27 and TRBJ2-7; D may be TRBD2 (6 bases). Between the trimmed V and J ends, which lost 8 bases and 0 bases, there was a span of 17 bases. Germline CDR1 MNHEY, CDR2 SMNVEV (reference sequence). The CDR3 runs to 15 residues. In DNA form, the CDR3 reads TGTGCCAGCCGACTCACGCCTAGCGTCTCCTACGAGCAGTACTTC. Protein sequence: CASRLTPSVSYEQYF.

The chain links TRBV18 to TRBJ2-1; 13 bases line up with TRBD2. J gave up 5 bases and V 2 bases, and 0 bases lay outside the gene matches. The CDR3 runs 15 residues. CDR1 and CDR2 from the germline V gene are KGHSH and LQKENI. The CDR3 DNA follows: TGTGCCAGCTCACCAGGGACTAGCGGGGACAATGAGCAGTTCTTC. Its translation: CASSPGTSGDNEQFF.

The CDR3 loop reads CASSGLAGTDTQYF. Here the CDR3 DNA reads TGTGCCAGCAGTGGACTAGCGGGAACAGATACGCAGTATTTT. The chain employs TRBV27 and TRBJ2-3, with 12 bases identical to TRBD2. CDR1 is MNHEY, CDR2 SMNVEV, per germline (reference sequence). V gave up 5 bases and J gave up 3 bases; unmatched junction bases: 0. The CDR3 is made up of 14 amino acids.

The rearrangement links TRBV4-2 to TRBJ2-7, with D hard to call. Trimming removed 0 bases at V and 1 base at J, with 10 bases between. Germline assignment: CDR1 LGHNA and CDR2 YNFKEQ. The CDR3 covers 15 residues. The CDR3 sequence: CASSQEFGSSYEQYF. CDR3 DNA: TGTGCCAGCAGCCAAGAATTCGGCAGTTCCTACGAGCAGTACTTC.

The chain is built from TRBV5-4 and TRBJ2-3; D unresolved. The CDR3 totals 15 residues. Trimming shortened V by 0 bases and J by 4 bases, and 12 bases separated the two germline ends. Germline lookup yields CDR1 SGHNT and CDR2 YYREEE (reference sequence). CDR3 residues: CASSLVGLEADTQYF. Here the CDR3 DNA reads TGTGCCAGCAGCTTGGTTGGGTTAGAAGCAGATACGCAGTATTTT. Based on the CDR3 plus reference TRBV5-4 and TRBJ2-3, the full variable domain is ETGVTQSPTHLIKTRGQQVTLRCSSQSGHNTVSWYQQALGQGPQFIFQYYREEENGRGNFPPRFSGLQFPNYSSELNVNALELDDSALYLCASSLVGLEADTQYFGPGTRLTVL.

J is TRBJ1-3 and V is TRBV7-8; 7 nucleotides align to TRBD1. Trimming took 6 bases from V and 3 from J; bases not matched to a gene: 8. Germline CDR1 and CDR2: SGHVS and FQNEAQ. CDR3 size: 15 residues. The CDR3 DNA reads as TGTGCCAGCAGACTCGGAACAGGGGATGGAAACACCATATATTTT. Residues: CASRLGTGDGNTIYF.

This clone has a single count. J is TRBJ2-3 and V is TRBV4-1; D remains ambiguous. The CDR3 extends over 18 amino acids. Germline V gene lookup returns CDR1 MGHRA and CDR2 YSYEKL. V shed 4 bases and J shed 3 bases, with 23 bases lying between them. The DNA of the CDR3 is TGCGCCAGCAGCCGATCAATCTCCGGGCTGAGGTTGACAGATACGCAGTATTTT. Translating it yields CASSRSISGLRLTDTQYF.

The rearrangement joins TRBV7-8 to TRBJ1-1; D possibly corresponds to TRBD1 (6 bases). The germline V and J ends were trimmed by 5 bases and 3 bases, with 13 bases remaining between them. The CDR3 sequence is 14 residues long. Germline loops: CDR1 SGHVS, CDR2 FQNEAQ. This CDR3 reads CASSRTVTDTEAFF. CDR3 sequence (DNA): TGTGCCAGCAGCAGGACAGTAACCGACACTGAAGCTTTCTTT. The variable domain in full, completed from reference TRBV7-8 and TRBJ1-1, reads GAGVSQSPRYKVAKRGQDVALRCDPISGHVSLFWYQQALGQGPEFLTYFQNEAQLDKSGLPSDRFFAERPEGSVSTLKIQRTQQEDSAVYLCASSRTVTDTEAFFGQGTRLTVV.

The chain carries TRBV7-8 and TRBJ2-1; D could derive from TRBD1 or TRBD2 (5 bases each). Trimming took off 1 base at V and 6 bases at J, with 7 bases between the two ends. Germline CDR1 SGHVS, CDR2 FQNEAQ. The CDR3 runs to 13 residues. CDR3 region: CASSLGGTNEQFF. The CDR3 region has the DNA TGTGCCAGCAGCTTAGGAGGGACCAATGAGCAGTTCTTC.

This chain joins TRBV30 and TRBJ1-2, with D possibly being TRBD1 (6 bases). This CDR3 is 13 amino acids long. The V and J ends lost 0 bases and 4 bases respectively, with 9 bases between them. The V gene's germline CDR1 is GTSNPN and CDR2 SVGIG (reference sequence). CDR3 sequence (DNA): TGTGCCTGGAGTGTGACAGGATTCTATGGCTACACCTTC. The encoded protein is CAWSVTGFYGYTF. Using reference TRBV30 and TRBJ1-2 for the parts outside the CDR3, the full variable domain is SQTIHQWPATLVQPVGSPLSLECTVEGTSNPNLYWYRQAAGRGLQLLFYSVGIGQISSEVPQNLSASRPQDRQFILSSKKLLLSDSGFYLCAWSVTGFYGYTFGSGTRLTVV.

This chain joins TRBV18 and TRBJ2-5; the D gene is possibly TRBD2 (6 bases). Trimming removed 1 base at V and 1 base at J, with 7 bases between. Looked up from germline, CDR1 is KGHSH and CDR2 is LQKENI. The CDR3 is made up of 14 amino acids. The CDR3 DNA follows: TGTGCCAGCTCACCACGGGACTTCCAAGAGACCCAGTACTTC. Protein product: CASSPRDFQETQYF.

This chain uses TRBV4-2 with TRBJ1-1, with TRBD1 matching 7 bases. Germline lookup yields CDR1 LGHNA and CDR2 YNFKEQ. This CDR3 is 15 amino acids long. V trimming: 1 base; J trimming: 6 bases; junction bases outside the gene matches: 8. DNA of the CDR3: TGTGCCAGCAGCCAAGCGACAGGGCGAATCTCTGAAGCTTTCTTT. Translated, it gives CASSQATGRISEAFF.

The chain uses TRBV10-3 and TRBJ2-1; D is undetermined. V was trimmed by 3 bases and J by 2 bases, leaving 8 bases between them. Germline CDR1 reads ENHRY; CDR2 reads SYGVKD. This CDR3 region has 14 residues. This chain's CDR3 is CAISEGITYNEQFF. The CDR3 DNA is TGTGCCATCAGTGAAGGGATCACCTACAATGAGCAGTTCTTC.

The chain has TRBV7-2 and TRBJ1-5; 9 nucleotides agree with TRBD1. Germline values: CDR1 SGHTA, CDR2 FQGNSA. J lost 4 bases, V lost 5 bases, and 3 bases had no gene match. This CDR3 region has 14 residues. The chain's CDR3 is CASSPGTGNQPQHF. The CDR3 DNA reads as TGTGCCAGCAGCCCCGGGACAGGGAATCAGCCCCAGCATTTT.

This rearrangement joins TRBV4-2 to TRBJ2-7; 7 nucleotides match TRBD1. Germline lookup yields CDR1 LGHNA and CDR2 YNFKEQ. V was pared by 0 bases and J by 2 bases, with 4 bases of the junction left unmatched. CDR3 length equals 15 residues. CDR3 sequence (DNA): TGTGCCAGCAGCCAAGATCCCCAGGGGGCCTACGAGCAGTACTTC. This encodes CASSQDPQGAYEQYF.

This clone has more than one count but fewer than ten. The chain carries TRBV4-3 and TRBJ1-1; TRBD1 is a possible D gene (5 bases). Trimming removed 4 bases from V and 2 bases from J, with 14 bases in between. Germline CDR1 is LGHNA and CDR2 is YSLEER. The CDR3 extends over 15 amino acids. The CDR3 DNA reads as TGCGCCAGCAGCCTCGATGGGGCAGGCAACACTGAAGCTTTCTTT. Translation gives CASSLDGAGNTEAFF.

The chain recombines TRBV30 with TRBJ2-5; TRBD2 matches at 14 bases. CDR1 is GTSNPN, CDR2 SVGIG, per germline (reference sequence). V lost 4 bases, J lost 4 bases, and 11 bases stayed unmatched. The CDR3 extends over 17 amino acids. The CDR3 coding sequence is TGTGCCTGGACTCTGGGACTAGCGGGAGTATTAGGAGAGACCCAGTACTTC. Protein sequence: CAWTLGLAGVLGETQYF.

This chain connects TRBV2 to TRBJ1-2; 7 positions match TRBD1. Looked up from germline, CDR1 is SNHLY and CDR2 is FYNNEI. Trimming at V came to 2 bases and at J to 4 bases, leaving 7 bases not matched to a gene. The CDR3 covers 15 residues. The CDR3, as DNA: TGTGCCAGCAGTGAAAAGGGGGACAGTGGCTATGGCTACACCTTC. This gives the protein CASSEKGDSGYGYTF.

This clone was picked up one time. As DNA, the CDR3 is TGTGCCAGCAGCTTAGAGAGGGGCACCGGGGAGCTGTTTTTT. Amino acid sequence: CASSLERGTGELFF. The chain links TRBV7-3 to TRBJ2-2, with D perhaps TRBD1 or TRBD2 (5 bases each). Trimming took 2 bases from V and 4 from J, leaving 8 bases between them. CDR3 size: 14 residues. Germline V gives CDR1 SGHTA, CDR2 FQGTGA.